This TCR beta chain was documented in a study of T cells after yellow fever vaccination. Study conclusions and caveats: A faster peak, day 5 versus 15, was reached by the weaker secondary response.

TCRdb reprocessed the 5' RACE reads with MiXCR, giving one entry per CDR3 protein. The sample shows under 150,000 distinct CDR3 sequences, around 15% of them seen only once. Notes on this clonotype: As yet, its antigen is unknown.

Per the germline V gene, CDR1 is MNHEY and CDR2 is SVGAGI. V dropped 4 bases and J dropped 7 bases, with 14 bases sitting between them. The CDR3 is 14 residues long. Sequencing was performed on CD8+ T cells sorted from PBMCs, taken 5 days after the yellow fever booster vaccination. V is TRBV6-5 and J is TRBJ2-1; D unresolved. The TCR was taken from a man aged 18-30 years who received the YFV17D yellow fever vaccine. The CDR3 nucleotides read TGTGCCAGCAGTTCTTTGGCGGTTGCTAATGAGCAGTTCTTC. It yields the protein CASSSLAVANEQFF.